The 18 T cell receptor beta chains listed next were all sequenced from one sample in a study of CD8+CD57+ T cells in acquired aplastic anemia. Researchers used genomic DNA as the template to profile TCR beta VDJ and CDR3. TCRdb called the reads again in MiXCR, with one record for every CDR3 protein. The table shows about 170,000 distinct CDR3 sequences, with 35% to 55% occurring only once. Sequencing used sorted CD4+, CD8+, or CD8+CD57+ T cells (not recorded which) from PBMCs. These TCRs come from a human donor in good health.

This clonotype has only a few counts. The chain uses TRBV15 and TRBJ1-6; D call uncertain. Between the trimmed V and J ends, which lost 0 bases and 10 bases, there was a span of 10 bases. CDR1 and CDR2 from the germline V gene are LNHNV and YYDKDF (reference sequence). CDR3 size: 14 residues. Here the CDR3 DNA reads TGTGCCACCAGCAGAGATTGGCGGGTATCACCCCTCCACTTT. It encodes CATSRDWRVSPLHF.

This clonotype was seen ten or more times. V and J are TRBV9 and TRBJ2-3; perhaps D is TRBD1 or TRBD2 (5 bases each). Germline CDR1 reads SGDLS; CDR2 reads YYNGEE. The CDR3 extends over 16 amino acids. V was clipped by 1 base and J by 0 bases, with 12 bases between them. CDR3 sequence: CASSVRGAPSTDTQYF. CDR3 in DNA: TGTGCCAGCAGCGTAAGAGGGGCCCCTAGCACAGATACGCAGTATTTT.

V usage is TRBV11-1 and J usage is TRBJ2-3; 9 positions agree with TRBD2. The CDR3 is 15 amino acids. The V and J ends lost 10 bases and 4 bases, in that order; junction bases with no gene match: 12. CDR1 SGHAT and CDR2 FQDESV come from the germline V gene (reference sequence). CDR3 protein: CATHSRGGVPDTQYF. CDR3 DNA: TGTGCCACCCATTCGCGGGGGGGGGTACCAGATACGCAGTATTTT.

In this sample, this clonotype turned up many times. This chain uses TRBV9 with TRBJ2-5, with 8 bases lining up with TRBD1. Germline assignment: CDR1 SGDLS and CDR2 YYNGEE. The CDR3 totals 15 residues. V lost 4 bases to trimming and J lost 4 bases; unmatched junction nucleotides: 9. CDR3 nucleotides: TGTGCCAGCAGCCCCCAGGACAGGGATAGAGAGACCCAGTACTTC. Translating it yields CASSPQDRDRETQYF.

The rearrangement joins TRBV29-1 to TRBJ1-2; TRBD1 matches at 9 bases. CDR3 length: 13 residues. The V gene end was trimmed by 7 bases and the J gene end by 7 bases; junction bases not matched to a gene: 10. Germline V gene lookup returns CDR1 SQVTM and CDR2 ANQGSEA. The CDR3 here is CSGGQGSVGGYTF. The CDR3 DNA reads TGCAGCGGGGGACAGGGTTCGGTTGGTGGCTACACCTTC.

This chain connects TRBV10-3 to TRBJ2-5; D remains unclear. This CDR3 is 13 amino acids long. Per the germline V gene, CDR1 is ENHRY and CDR2 is SYGVKD. Trimming removed 6 bases at V and 3 bases at J, with 11 bases between. CDR3 protein: CAISLRPKETQYF. DNA for the CDR3: TGTGCCATCAGCCTTAGACCCAAAGAGACCCAGTACTTC.

The genes are TRBV20-1 and TRBJ2-5, with D unresolved. The ends were cut back, 0 bases at V and 2 bases at J, with 7 bases in the middle. The length of the CDR3 is 13 residues. In germline, CDR1 is DFQATT, CDR2 SNEGSKA (reference sequence). The CDR3 nucleotides read TGCAGTGCTAGAGATCAGGAGCAAGAGACCCAGTACTTC. Its translation: CSARDQEQETQYF.

The chain uses TRBV29-1 and TRBJ2-7, with 8 bases matching TRBD1. The CDR3 length is 15 residues. V lost 0 bases and J lost 0; bases outside the gene matches: 4. Germline-derived CDR1 and CDR2 are SQVTM and ANQGSEA. CDR3 bases: TGCAGCGTTGAAGACGGGACAGGTCTCTCCTACGAGCAGTACTTC. This codes for CSVEDGTGLSYEQYF.

This sequence joins TRBV20-1 and TRBJ2-7; D not certain. V was trimmed by 3 bases and J by 0 bases, leaving 18 bases between them. In germline, CDR1 is DFQATT, CDR2 SNEGSKA (reference sequence). CDR3 length: 16 residues. CDR3 nucleotides: TGCAGTGCTAGCGCCCCCCCCGGATTGAACTCCTACGAGCAGTACTTC. This sequence encodes CSASAPPGLNSYEQYF.

This clonotype occurred many times. The chain recombines TRBV6-6 with TRBJ1-1; D not resolved. The V end was cut by 2 bases, the J end by 8 bases, with 9 bases between. This CDR3 has 12 residues. CDR1 is MNHNY and CDR2 is SVGAGI in the germline V gene (reference sequence). As DNA, the CDR3 is TGTGCCAGCAGTTACACCCTAGGGGAAGCTTTCTTT. Amino acid sequence: CASSYTLGEAFF.

This chain links TRBV19 with TRBJ1-2, with 7 nucleotides matching TRBD1. In germline, CDR1 is LNHDA, CDR2 SQIVND (reference sequence). This CDR3 region has 14 residues. The J segment lost 8 bases and the V segment lost 3 bases, leaving 9 bases of the junction unmatched. CDR3 bases: TGTGCCAGTAGTATTTGGACAGGAAGCGGCGGCTACACCTTC. Translation gives CASSIWTGSGGYTF.

This chain links TRBV3-1 with TRBJ2-7; D might be TRBD1 (5 bases). Germline V gene lookup returns CDR1 LGHDT and CDR2 YNNKEL (reference sequence). Trimming cost V 4 bases and J 8 bases, with 12 bases left between them. This CDR3 is 12 amino acids long. CDR3 residues: CASSPRGSQQYF. CDR3 in DNA: TGTGCCAGCAGCCCTAGGGGTTCTCAGCAGTACTTC.

The V and J genes are TRBV27 and TRBJ2-7, with TRBD1 identical over 11 bases. Germline-derived CDR1 and CDR2 are MNHEY and SMNVEV (reference sequence). The CDR3 runs to 17 residues. V lost 4 bases, J lost 1 base, and 9 bases stayed unmatched. The CDR3 sequence: CASSWTDRGLISYEQYF. CDR3 bases: TGTGCCAGCAGTTGGACGGACAGGGGGCTTATTTCCTACGAGCAGTACTTC.

V gene TRBV29-1 combines with J gene TRBJ2-5; D not resolved. The CDR3 contains 13 residues. Germline CDR1 and CDR2: SQVTM and ANQGSEA. V was cut by 0 bases and J by 7 bases, with 12 bases left in between. CDR3 sequence: CSVEDLRKGTQYF. The CDR3 DNA reads TGCAGCGTTGAAGATCTCCGAAAAGGGACCCAGTACTTC.

This sequence joins TRBV19 and TRBJ2-7; 9 nucleotides line up with TRBD2. With V trimmed by 6 bases and J by 3 bases, 6 bases remained unmatched. Per the germline V gene, CDR1 is LNHDA and CDR2 is SQIVND (reference sequence). The CDR3 runs 14 residues. This CDR3 reads CASRPAAGGYEQYF. For the CDR3, the DNA is TGTGCCAGTAGGCCCGCAGCGGGAGGCTACGAGCAGTACTTC.

V is TRBV27 and J is TRBJ1-5; 9 nucleotides line up with TRBD1. After removal of 7 bases from V and 6 bases from J, the junction contained 10 bases not matched to a gene. The CDR3 sequence is 15 residues long. Germline V gene data show CDR1 as MNHEY and CDR2 as SMNVEV (reference sequence). CDR3 sequence reads: CASTGDRVGGQPQHF. As DNA, the CDR3 is TGTGCCAGCACCGGGGACAGGGTAGGTGGTCAGCCCCAGCATTTT.

This clonotype was observed many times. The chain carries TRBV20-1 and TRBJ2-6, with D perhaps TRBD2 (5 bases). Germline-derived CDR1 and CDR2 are DFQATT and SNEGSKA (reference sequence). V was trimmed by 4 bases and J by 2 bases, leaving 12 bases between them. The CDR3 totals 15 residues. CDR3 bases: TGCAGTGCTATAGGACTGCCGACTGGGGCCAACGTCCTGACTTTC. This gives the protein CSAIGLPTGANVLTF.

This clonotype was observed many times. Here the CDR3 DNA reads TGTGCCAGCAGGCGAAGTAACTATGGCTACACCTTC. It is translated as CASRRSNYGYTF. The rearrangement uses TRBV28 and TRBJ1-2; D is ambiguous. This CDR3 is 12 amino acids long. The germline gives CDR1 MDHEN, CDR2 SYDVKM. The ends were cut back, 6 bases at V and 1 base at J, with 6 bases in the middle.